This TCR beta chain emerged from a study of breast tumors, draining lymph nodes, adjacent tissues. Study-level results: Tumor T cell lymph node origin was a supported hypothesis, not proven. Luminal-like breast cancer showed significantly higher tumor–nontumor repertoire similarity than basal-like.

The V gene's germline CDR1 is SQVTM and CDR2 ANQGSEA. The CDR3 is 9 amino acids. The V end lost 8 bases, the J end lost 1 base, and 0 bases lay between the germline ends. TCRdb redid the calling of the multiplex PCR reads with MiXCR, one entry per CDR3 protein. The sample lists over 150,000 distinct CDR3 sequences, 30% to 40% seen once, with 4.3% in the top ten. Regarding this clonotype: Its antigen is not identified.

Breast cancer patients provided tissue from their axillary draining lymph nodes. The sample consisted of axillary lymph node tissue. The sequence was collected from a female donor with breast cancer. Some clones in this sample may be carry-over from other donors' samples. The V gene is TRBV29-1, the J gene TRBJ2-1; no definite D call. This CDR3 is CSSYNEQFF. CDR3 nucleotide sequence: TGCAGCTCCTACAATGAGCAGTTCTTC.